This T cell receptor (beta chain) was documented in a study of blood T cell repertoires in COVID-19. Per the authors' pipeline: From reference gene primer amplification, estimates of nucleated cell counts were derived. Data came from immunoSEQ multiplex PCR; TCRdb stores just in-frame clones and leaves some out. The V and J calls and clone size come from that table; D and trimming were worked out from the DNA. The profile covers around 270,000 clones, with 85% to 90% appearing a single time and about 4.6% taken by the ten largest. The TCR comes from a man in his forties with acute or convalescent COVID-19. The sample was peripheral blood.

The CDR3, as DNA: TGTGGCTCGAGACAGGAGGAAAAACTGTTTTTT. It encodes CGSRQEEKLFF. The genes are TRBV2 and TRBJ1-4, with D possibly matching TRBD1 (6 bases). Germline values: CDR1 SNHLY, CDR2 FYNNEI. This CDR3 is 11 amino acids long.